A selection of T cell receptor beta chains follows, all from one sample in a study of blood T cell repertoires in COVID-19. Profiling relied on immunoSEQ multiplex PCR, and the TCRdb table lists in-frame clones only, not all of them. The sample carries around 250,000 clones, 88% recorded once. Sequenced sample: peripheral blood. Every receptor here comes from an older woman with COVID-19, enrolled during active disease. Both conserved end residues are part of each CDR3. A D gene is named only where the DNA matches it firmly. Part of the rows lack a size; the others show once, few, many or a class for expanded clones.

d_gene: .; v_gene: TRBV11-2; j_gene: TRBJ2-5; abundance: .; CDR3aa: CASSPQVVRETQYF; CDR3nt: TGTGCCAGCAGCCCACAGGTGGTTAGGGAGACCCAGTACTTC
d_gene: TRBD2; v_gene: TRBV20-1; j_gene: TRBJ2-5; abundance: .; CDR3aa: CSASTSGSARETQYF; CDR3nt: TGCAGTGCTAGTACTAGCGGGAGCGCCAGAGAGACCCAGTACTTC
d_gene: .; v_gene: TRBV7-8; j_gene: TRBJ2-3; abundance: .; CDR3aa: CASCRTARNFTDTQYF; CDR3nt: TGTGCCAGCTGTCGGACAGCCCGAAATTTCACAGATACGCAGTATTTT
d_gene: .; v_gene: TRBV28; j_gene: TRBJ2-1; abundance: .; CDR3aa: CASGSGSSYNEQFF; CDR3nt: TGTGCCAGTGGTAGCGGCAGCTCCTACAATGAGCAGTTCTTC
d_gene: TRBD2; v_gene: TRBV27; j_gene: TRBJ2-2; abundance: .; CDR3aa: CASSYGTSGTGELFF; CDR3nt: TGTGCCAGCAGTTATGGGACTAGCGGGACCGGGGAGCTGTTTTTT
d_gene: .; v_gene: TRBV2; j_gene: TRBJ1-2; abundance: .; CDR3aa: CASSGGSGYTF; CDR3nt: TGTGCCAGCAGTGGCGGGAGCGGCTACACCTTC
d_gene: .; v_gene: TRBV28; j_gene: TRBJ2-3; abundance: .; CDR3aa: CASSSTMTRTDTQYF; CDR3nt: TGTGCCAGCAGTTCAACTATGACCCGCACAGATACGCAGTATTTT
d_gene: TRBD1; v_gene: TRBV29-1; j_gene: TRBJ2-3; abundance: .; CDR3aa: CSAKQGLSTDTQYF; CDR3nt: TGCAGCGCTAAACAGGGGCTAAGCACAGATACGCAGTATTTT
d_gene: TRBD1; v_gene: TRBV15; j_gene: TRBJ1-6; abundance: once; CDR3aa: CATSRERQGWPPLHF; CDR3nt: TGTGCCACCAGCAGAGAAAGACAGGGCTGGCCACCCCTCCACTTT
d_gene: .; v_gene: TRBV28; j_gene: TRBJ2-7; abundance: .; CDR3aa: CASSSTGGTYEQYF; CDR3nt: TGTGCCAGCAGCTCTACCGGGGGTACCTACGAGCAGTACTTC
d_gene: .; v_gene: TRBV30; j_gene: TRBJ1-2; abundance: .; CDR3aa: CAWNPAQDNYGYTF; CDR3nt: TGTGCCTGGAATCCGGCACAGGATAACTATGGCTACACCTTC
d_gene: TRBD1; v_gene: TRBV6-5; j_gene: TRBJ2-7; abundance: .; CDR3aa: CATIGTGRLYEQYF; CDR3nt: TGTGCCACCATCGGGACAGGAAGATTATACGAGCAGTACTTC
d_gene: TRBD2; v_gene: TRBV5-4; j_gene: TRBJ2-3; abundance: .; CDR3aa: CASSLGIGEGVTDTQYF; CDR3nt: TGTGCCAGCAGCTTAGGTATCGGGGAGGGCGTCACAGATACGCAGTATTTT
d_gene: .; v_gene: TRBV7-3; j_gene: TRBJ1-1; abundance: .; CDR3aa: CASSLTGNTEAFF; CDR3nt: TGTGCCAGCAGCTTGACGGGAAACACTGAAGCTTTCTTT
d_gene: TRBD1; v_gene: TRBV6-5; j_gene: TRBJ1-2; abundance: .; CDR3aa: CASSRDRETNYGYTF; CDR3nt: TGTGCCAGCAGTAGGGACAGGGAGACTAACTATGGCTACACCTTC
d_gene: TRBD2; v_gene: TRBV5-1; j_gene: TRBJ2-1; abundance: .; CDR3aa: CASSLGSTSGSSEQFF; CDR3nt: TGCGCCAGCAGCTTGGGATCGACTAGCGGGAGTAGTGAGCAGTTCTTC
d_gene: TRBD1; v_gene: TRBV19; j_gene: TRBJ1-5; abundance: .; CDR3aa: CASSRRDRVSNQPQHF; CDR3nt: TGTGCCAGTAGTAGGCGGGACAGGGTGAGCAATCAGCCCCAGCATTTT
d_gene: .; v_gene: TRBV3-1/TRBV3-2; j_gene: TRBJ1-3; abundance: .; CDR3aa: CASSLEGQFSGNTIYF; CDR3nt: TGTGCCAGCAGCCTGGAAGGACAGTTCTCTGGAAACACCATATATTTT
d_gene: .; v_gene: TRBV30; j_gene: TRBJ1-2; abundance: .; CDR3aa: CAWSVIASYGYTF; CDR3nt: TGTGCCTGGAGTGTAATTGCGTCCTATGGCTACACCTTC
d_gene: TRBD1; v_gene: TRBV5-1; j_gene: TRBJ2-7; abundance: .; CDR3aa: CASNPGQYPLGEQYF; CDR3nt: TGCGCCAGCAACCCGGGACAGTACCCATTAGGCGAGCAGTACTTC
d_gene: TRBD1; v_gene: TRBV11-2; j_gene: TRBJ2-3; abundance: .; CDR3aa: CASSLGLWGQSTDTQYF; CDR3nt: TGTGCCAGCAGCTTAGGTCTTTGGGGACAGAGCACAGATACGCAGTATTTT
d_gene: TRBD2; v_gene: TRBV28; j_gene: TRBJ2-7; abundance: .; CDR3aa: CASGRKLASTYEQYF; CDR3nt: TGTGCCAGCGGTAGAAAACTAGCGAGTACCTACGAGCAGTACTTC
d_gene: TRBD1; v_gene: TRBV27; j_gene: TRBJ1-2; abundance: few; CDR3aa: CASSAGQGGGYTF; CDR3nt: TGTGCCAGCAGTGCCGGACAGGGTGGTGGCTACACCTTC
d_gene: TRBD2; v_gene: TRBV2; j_gene: TRBJ2-5; abundance: once; CDR3aa: CASSERGGRMVETQYF; CDR3nt: TGTGCCAGCAGTGAGCGGGGGGGGAGAATGGTCGAGACCCAGTACTTC
d_gene: TRBD1; v_gene: TRBV28; j_gene: TRBJ1-6; abundance: .; CDR3aa: CASRTWTGENSPLHF; CDR3nt: TGTGCCAGCAGGACCTGGACAGGGGAAAATTCACCCCTCCACTTT
d_gene: .; v_gene: TRBV30; j_gene: TRBJ2-1; abundance: once; CDR3aa: CAWSGVLSGRSSYNEQFF; CDR3nt: TGTGCCTGGAGTGGGGTTTTAAGCGGGCGGAGCTCCTACAATGAGCAGTTCTTC
d_gene: .; v_gene: TRBV19; j_gene: TRBJ2-7; abundance: .; CDR3aa: CASSTVGHLYEQYF; CDR3nt: TGTGCCAGTAGTACCGTTGGACATCTATACGAGCAGTACTTC
d_gene: .; v_gene: TRBV30; j_gene: TRBJ2-1; abundance: .; CDR3aa: CAWRHSYNEQFF; CDR3nt: TGTGCCTGGAGACACAGCTACAATGAGCAGTTCTTC
d_gene: TRBD1; v_gene: TRBV30; j_gene: TRBJ1-1; abundance: .; CDR3aa: CAWSGTGRSEAFF; CDR3nt: TGTGCCTGGAGTGGGACAGGGCGTTCTGAAGCTTTCTTT
d_gene: TRBD1; v_gene: TRBV3-1/TRBV3-2; j_gene: TRBJ2-3; abundance: .; CDR3aa: CASTRRGTGDSGTQYF; CDR3nt: TGTGCCAGCACACGGAGAGGGACAGGGGATTCTGGTACGCAGTATTTT
d_gene: .; v_gene: TRBV4-1; j_gene: TRBJ1-5; abundance: .; CDR3aa: CASSQPRRGFNQPQHF; CDR3nt: TGCGCCAGCAGCCAACCGCGGAGGGGTTTCAATCAGCCCCAGCATTTT
d_gene: .; v_gene: TRBV7-2; j_gene: TRBJ1-1; abundance: .; CDR3aa: CASSLIGGVNTEAFF; CDR3nt: TGTGCCAGCAGCTTAATTGGGGGCGTGAACACTGAAGCTTTCTTT
d_gene: TRBD1; v_gene: TRBV30; j_gene: TRBJ1-3; abundance: .; CDR3aa: CAWRGQGLYGNTIYF; CDR3nt: TGTGCCTGGAGGGGACAGGGACTTTATGGAAACACCATATATTTT
d_gene: .; v_gene: TRBV19; j_gene: TRBJ2-3; abundance: .; CDR3aa: CASSPRPGTDTQYF; CDR3nt: TGTGCCAGTAGTCCCCGCCCGGGCACAGATACGCAGTATTTT
d_gene: TRBD2; v_gene: TRBV11-3; j_gene: TRBJ2-1; abundance: .; CDR3aa: CASSSRLAGGNEQFF; CDR3nt: TGTGCCAGCAGCTCCCGACTAGCGGGGGGGAATGAGCAGTTCTTC
d_gene: .; v_gene: TRBV30; j_gene: TRBJ1-2; abundance: .; CDR3aa: CAWNRAYVYGYTF; CDR3nt: TGTGCCTGGAACCGCGCCTACGTCTATGGCTACACCTTC
d_gene: .; v_gene: TRBV5-1; j_gene: TRBJ1-5; abundance: once; CDR3aa: CASSLGSNQPQHF; CDR3nt: TGCGCCAGCAGCCTCGGTAGCAATCAGCCCCAGCATTTT
d_gene: TRBD1; v_gene: TRBV30; j_gene: TRBJ1-5; abundance: .; CDR3aa: CAWRPLGQGNQPQHF; CDR3nt: TGTGCCTGGAGACCCCTGGGACAGGGGAATCAGCCCCAGCATTTT
d_gene: TRBD1; v_gene: TRBV5-8; j_gene: TRBJ1-4; abundance: .; CDR3aa: CASSLDQGQGIEKLFF; CDR3nt: TGTGCCAGCAGCTTGGACCAAGGACAGGGGATCGAAAAACTGTTTTTT
d_gene: TRBD2; v_gene: TRBV7-3; j_gene: TRBJ2-3; abundance: .; CDR3aa: CASSSAGGPDTQYF; CDR3nt: TGTGCCAGCAGCTCGGCGGGAGGGCCGGATACGCAGTATTTT
d_gene: TRBD1; v_gene: TRBV3-1/TRBV3-2; j_gene: TRBJ1-2; abundance: .; CDR3aa: CASSQDGGTGYGYTF; CDR3nt: TGTGCCAGCAGCCAAGATGGGGGGACAGGCTATGGCTACACCTTC
d_gene: .; v_gene: TRBV11-2; j_gene: TRBJ2-3; abundance: .; CDR3aa: CASRLGASENTQYF; CDR3nt: TGTGCCAGCAGACTTGGGGCTAGCGAGAATACGCAGTATTTT
d_gene: .; v_gene: TRBV12-3/TRBV12-4; j_gene: TRBJ2-7; abundance: .; CDR3aa: CASSHSGWQYF; CDR3nt: TGTGCCAGCAGCCACAGTGGATGGCAGTACTTC
d_gene: TRBD2; v_gene: TRBV4-1; j_gene: TRBJ2-7; abundance: once; CDR3aa: CASSQSGLAYEQYF; CDR3nt: TGCGCCAGCAGCCAGTCAGGACTAGCCTACGAGCAGTACTTC
d_gene: .; v_gene: TRBV7-3; j_gene: TRBJ1-1; abundance: .; CDR3aa: CASSLVQTTEAFF; CDR3nt: TGTGCCAGCAGCTTAGTACAGACCACTGAAGCTTTCTTT
d_gene: .; v_gene: TRBV19; j_gene: TRBJ1-6; abundance: few; CDR3aa: CASSEIPGGNSPLHF; CDR3nt: TGTGCCAGTAGCGAGATTCCAGGTGGGAATTCACCCCTCCACTTT
d_gene: .; v_gene: TRBV28; j_gene: TRBJ1-5; abundance: .; CDR3aa: CASSRATGYQPQHF; CDR3nt: TGTGCCAGCAGTCGAGCCACAGGGTATCAGCCCCAGCATTTT
d_gene: TRBD2; v_gene: TRBV6-5; j_gene: TRBJ2-4; abundance: .; CDR3aa: CASSSGGLPKNIQYF; CDR3nt: TGTGCCAGCAGTTCCGGGGGACTACCGAAAAACATTCAGTACTTC
d_gene: .; v_gene: TRBV21-1; j_gene: TRBJ1-5; abundance: .; CDR3aa: CASSKVPPPRRNHSNQPQHF; CDR3nt: TGTGCCAGCAGCAAAGTCCCTCCGCCCCGGCGGAACCATAGCAATCAGCCCCAGCATTTT
d_gene: .; v_gene: TRBV15; j_gene: TRBJ1-3; abundance: .; CDR3aa: CATSRDLAVSGNTIYF; CDR3nt: TGTGCCACCAGCAGAGATCTGGCTGTCTCTGGAAACACCATATATTTT
d_gene: TRBD2; v_gene: TRBV6-5; j_gene: TRBJ2-4; abundance: .; CDR3aa: CASMTGGGNIQYF; CDR3nt: TGTGCCAGCATGACGGGAGGTGGAAACATTCAGTACTTC